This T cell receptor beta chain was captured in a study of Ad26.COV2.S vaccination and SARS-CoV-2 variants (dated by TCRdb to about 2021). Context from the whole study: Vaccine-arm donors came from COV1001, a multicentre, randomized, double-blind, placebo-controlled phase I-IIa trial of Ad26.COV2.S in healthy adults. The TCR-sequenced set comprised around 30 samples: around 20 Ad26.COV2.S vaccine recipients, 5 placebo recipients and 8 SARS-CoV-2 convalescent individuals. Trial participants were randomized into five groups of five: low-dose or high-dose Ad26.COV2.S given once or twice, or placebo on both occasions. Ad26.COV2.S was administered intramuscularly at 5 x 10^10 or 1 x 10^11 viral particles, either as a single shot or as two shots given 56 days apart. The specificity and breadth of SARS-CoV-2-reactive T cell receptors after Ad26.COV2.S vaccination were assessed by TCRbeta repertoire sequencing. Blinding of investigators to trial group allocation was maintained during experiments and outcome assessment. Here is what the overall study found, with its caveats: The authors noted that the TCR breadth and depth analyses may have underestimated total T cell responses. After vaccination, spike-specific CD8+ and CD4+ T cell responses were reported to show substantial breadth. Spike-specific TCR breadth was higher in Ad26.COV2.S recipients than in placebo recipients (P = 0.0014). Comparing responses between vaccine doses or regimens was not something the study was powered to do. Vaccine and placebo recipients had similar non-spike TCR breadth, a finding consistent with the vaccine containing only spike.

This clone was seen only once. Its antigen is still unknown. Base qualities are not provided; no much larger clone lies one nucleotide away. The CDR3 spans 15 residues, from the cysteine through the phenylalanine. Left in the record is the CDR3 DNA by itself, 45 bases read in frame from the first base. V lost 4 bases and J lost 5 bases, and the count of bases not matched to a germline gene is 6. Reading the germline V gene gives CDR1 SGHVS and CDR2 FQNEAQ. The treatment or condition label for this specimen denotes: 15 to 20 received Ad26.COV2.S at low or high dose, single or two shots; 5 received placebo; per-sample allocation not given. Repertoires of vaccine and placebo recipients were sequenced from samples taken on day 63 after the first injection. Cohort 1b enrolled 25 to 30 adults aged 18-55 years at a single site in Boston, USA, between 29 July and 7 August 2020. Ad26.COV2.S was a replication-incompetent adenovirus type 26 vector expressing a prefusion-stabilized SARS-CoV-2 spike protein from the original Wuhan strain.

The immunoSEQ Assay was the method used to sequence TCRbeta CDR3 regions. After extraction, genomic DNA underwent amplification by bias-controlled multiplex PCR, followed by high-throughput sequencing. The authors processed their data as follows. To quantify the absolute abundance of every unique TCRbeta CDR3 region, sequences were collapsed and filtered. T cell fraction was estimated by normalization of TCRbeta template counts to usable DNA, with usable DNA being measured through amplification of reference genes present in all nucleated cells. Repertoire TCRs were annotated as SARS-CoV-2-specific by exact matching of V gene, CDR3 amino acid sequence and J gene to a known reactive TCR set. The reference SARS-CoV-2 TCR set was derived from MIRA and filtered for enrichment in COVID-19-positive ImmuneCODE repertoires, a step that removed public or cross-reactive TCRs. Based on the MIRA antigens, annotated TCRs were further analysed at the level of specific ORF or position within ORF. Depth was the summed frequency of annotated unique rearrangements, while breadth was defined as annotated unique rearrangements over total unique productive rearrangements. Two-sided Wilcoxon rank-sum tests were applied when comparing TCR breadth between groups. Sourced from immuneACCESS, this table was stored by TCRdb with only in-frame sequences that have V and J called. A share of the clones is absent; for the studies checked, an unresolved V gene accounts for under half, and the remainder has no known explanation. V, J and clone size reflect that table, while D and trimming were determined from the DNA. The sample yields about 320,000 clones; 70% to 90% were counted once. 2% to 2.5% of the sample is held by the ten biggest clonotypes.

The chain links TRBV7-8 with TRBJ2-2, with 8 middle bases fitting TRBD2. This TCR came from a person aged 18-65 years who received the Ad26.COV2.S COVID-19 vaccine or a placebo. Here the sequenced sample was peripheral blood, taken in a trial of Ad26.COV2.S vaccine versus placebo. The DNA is TGTGCCAGCAGCTCTCGGGGGGGCCGAACCGGGGAGCTGTTTTTT. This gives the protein CASSSRGGRTGELFF.